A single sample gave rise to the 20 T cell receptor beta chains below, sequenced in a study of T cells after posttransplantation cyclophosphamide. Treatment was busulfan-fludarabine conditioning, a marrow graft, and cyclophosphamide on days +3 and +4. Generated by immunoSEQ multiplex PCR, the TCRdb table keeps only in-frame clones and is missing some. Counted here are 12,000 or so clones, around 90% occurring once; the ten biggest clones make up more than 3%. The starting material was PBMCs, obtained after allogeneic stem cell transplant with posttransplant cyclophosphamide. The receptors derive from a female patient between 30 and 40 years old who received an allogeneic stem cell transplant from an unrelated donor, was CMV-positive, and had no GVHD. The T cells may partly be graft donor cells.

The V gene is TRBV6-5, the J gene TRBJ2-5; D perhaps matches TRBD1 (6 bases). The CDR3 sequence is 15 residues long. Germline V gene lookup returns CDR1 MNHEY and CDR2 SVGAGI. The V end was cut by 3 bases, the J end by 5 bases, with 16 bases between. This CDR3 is CASSYIRTAMETQYF. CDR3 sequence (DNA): TGTGCCAGCAGTTATATCCGGACAGCGATGGAGACCCAGTACTTC.

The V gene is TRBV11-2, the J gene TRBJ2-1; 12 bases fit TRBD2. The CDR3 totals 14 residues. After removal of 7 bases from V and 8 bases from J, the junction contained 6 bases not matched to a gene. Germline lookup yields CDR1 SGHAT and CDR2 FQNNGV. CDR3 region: CASNGLAGSDEQFF. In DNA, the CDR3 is TGTGCCAGCAACGGACTAGCGGGGAGCGATGAGCAGTTCTTC.

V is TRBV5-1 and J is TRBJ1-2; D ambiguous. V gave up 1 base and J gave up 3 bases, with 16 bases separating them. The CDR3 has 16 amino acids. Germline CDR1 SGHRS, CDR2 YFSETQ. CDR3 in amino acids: CASSLWGWESDYGYTF. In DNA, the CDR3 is TGCGCCAGCAGCTTGTGGGGTTGGGAGTCGGACTATGGCTACACCTTC.

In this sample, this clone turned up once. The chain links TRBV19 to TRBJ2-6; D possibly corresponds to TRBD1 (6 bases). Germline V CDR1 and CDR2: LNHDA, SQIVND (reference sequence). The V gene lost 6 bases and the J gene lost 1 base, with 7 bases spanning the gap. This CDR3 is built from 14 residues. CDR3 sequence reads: CASSTGSGANVLTF. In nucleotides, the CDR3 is TGTGCCAGTAGCACAGGGTCTGGGGCCAACGTCCTGACTTTC.

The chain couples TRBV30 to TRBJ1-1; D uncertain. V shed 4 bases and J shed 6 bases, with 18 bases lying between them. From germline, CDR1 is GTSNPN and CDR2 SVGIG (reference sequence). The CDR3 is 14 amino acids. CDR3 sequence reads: CAWMGRKKRPEAFF. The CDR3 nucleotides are TGTGCCTGGATGGGGAGGAAAAAGAGACCTGAAGCTTTCTTT. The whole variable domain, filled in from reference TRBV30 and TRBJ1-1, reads SQTIHQWPATLVQPVGSPLSLECTVEGTSNPNLYWYRQAAGRGLQLLFYSVGIGQISSEVPQNLSASRPQDRQFILSSKKLLLSDSGFYLCAWMGRKKRPEAFFGQGTRLTVV.

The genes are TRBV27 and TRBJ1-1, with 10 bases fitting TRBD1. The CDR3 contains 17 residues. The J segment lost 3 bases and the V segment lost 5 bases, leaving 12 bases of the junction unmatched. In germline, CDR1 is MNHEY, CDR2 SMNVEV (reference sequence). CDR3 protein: CASSRPGQGRGYTEAFF. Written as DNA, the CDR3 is TGTGCCAGCAGTCGACCGGGACAGGGGAGGGGGTACACTGAAGCTTTCTTT.

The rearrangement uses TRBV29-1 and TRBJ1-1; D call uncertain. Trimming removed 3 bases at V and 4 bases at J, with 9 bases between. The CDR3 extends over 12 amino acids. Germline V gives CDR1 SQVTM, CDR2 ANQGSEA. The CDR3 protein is CSVETPGTEAFF. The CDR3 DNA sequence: TGCAGCGTTGAGACCCCGGGCACTGAAGCTTTCTTT. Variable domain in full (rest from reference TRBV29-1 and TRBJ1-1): SAVISQKPSRDICQRGTSLTIQCQVDSQVTMMFWYRQQPGQSLTLIATANQGSEATYESGFVIDKFPISRPNLTFSTLTVSNMSPEDSSIYLCSVETPGTEAFFGQGTRLTVV.

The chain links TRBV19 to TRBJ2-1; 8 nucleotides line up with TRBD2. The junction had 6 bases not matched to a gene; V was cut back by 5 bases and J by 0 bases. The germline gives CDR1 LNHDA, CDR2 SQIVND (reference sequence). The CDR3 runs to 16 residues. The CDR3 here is CASSRLAGSSYNEQFF. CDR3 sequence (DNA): TGTGCCAGTAGTCGATTAGCGGGGAGCTCCTACAATGAGCAGTTCTTC.

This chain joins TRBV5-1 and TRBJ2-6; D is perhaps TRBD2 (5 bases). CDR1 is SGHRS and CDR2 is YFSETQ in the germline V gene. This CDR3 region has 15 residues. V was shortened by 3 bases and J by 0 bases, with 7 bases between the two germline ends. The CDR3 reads CASSWGVSGANVLTF. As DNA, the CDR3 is TGCGCCAGCAGCTGGGGAGTCTCTGGGGCCAACGTCCTGACTTTC.

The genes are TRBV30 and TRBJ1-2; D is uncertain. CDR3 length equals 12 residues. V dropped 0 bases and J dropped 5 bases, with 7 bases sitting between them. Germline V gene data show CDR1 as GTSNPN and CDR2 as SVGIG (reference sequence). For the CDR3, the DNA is TGTGCCTGGAGTGTACGTGCGTATGGCTACACCTTC. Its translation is CAWSVRAYGYTF. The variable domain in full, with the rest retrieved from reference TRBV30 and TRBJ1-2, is SQTIHQWPATLVQPVGSPLSLECTVEGTSNPNLYWYRQAAGRGLQLLFYSVGIGQISSEVPQNLSASRPQDRQFILSSKKLLLSDSGFYLCAWSVRAYGYTFGSGTRLTVV.

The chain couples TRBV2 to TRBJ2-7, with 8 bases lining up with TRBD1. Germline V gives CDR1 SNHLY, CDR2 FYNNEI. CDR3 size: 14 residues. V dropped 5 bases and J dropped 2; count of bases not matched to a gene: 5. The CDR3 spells CASSRDRSAYEQYF. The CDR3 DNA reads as TGTGCCAGCAGTCGGGACAGGTCCGCCTACGAGCAGTACTTC.

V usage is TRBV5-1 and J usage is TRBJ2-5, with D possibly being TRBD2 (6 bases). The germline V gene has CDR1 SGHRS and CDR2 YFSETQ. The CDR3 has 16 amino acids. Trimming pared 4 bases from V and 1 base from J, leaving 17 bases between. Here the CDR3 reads CASSRGGVGTQETQYF. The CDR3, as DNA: TGCGCCAGCAGCAGGGGCGGGGTGGGGACCCAAGAGACCCAGTACTTC.

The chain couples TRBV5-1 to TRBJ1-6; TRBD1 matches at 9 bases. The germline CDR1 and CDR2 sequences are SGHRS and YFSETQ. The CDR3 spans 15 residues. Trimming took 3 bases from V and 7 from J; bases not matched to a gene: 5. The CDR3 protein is CASSWGQGWNSPLHF. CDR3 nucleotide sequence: TGCGCCAGCAGCTGGGGACAGGGATGGAATTCACCCCTCCACTTT.

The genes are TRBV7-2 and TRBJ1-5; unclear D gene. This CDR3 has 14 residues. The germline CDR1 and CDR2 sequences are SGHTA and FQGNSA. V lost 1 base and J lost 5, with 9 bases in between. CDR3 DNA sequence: TGTGCCAGCAGCTTAGACAGAGTCCATCAGCCCCAGCATTTT. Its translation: CASSLDRVHQPQHF.

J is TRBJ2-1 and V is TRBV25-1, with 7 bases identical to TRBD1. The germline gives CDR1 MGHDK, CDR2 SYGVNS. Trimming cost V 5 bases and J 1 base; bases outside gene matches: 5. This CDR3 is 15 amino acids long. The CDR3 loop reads CASSTTGRSYNEQFF. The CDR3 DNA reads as TGTGCCAGCAGTACGACAGGGCGATCCTACAATGAGCAGTTCTTC.

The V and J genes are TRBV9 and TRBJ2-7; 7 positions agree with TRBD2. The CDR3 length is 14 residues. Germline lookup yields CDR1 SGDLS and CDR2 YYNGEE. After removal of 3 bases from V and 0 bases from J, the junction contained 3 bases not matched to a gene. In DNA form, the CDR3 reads TGTGCCAGCAGCGGAGGGACTAACTCCTACGAGCAGTACTTC. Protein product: CASSGGTNSYEQYF.

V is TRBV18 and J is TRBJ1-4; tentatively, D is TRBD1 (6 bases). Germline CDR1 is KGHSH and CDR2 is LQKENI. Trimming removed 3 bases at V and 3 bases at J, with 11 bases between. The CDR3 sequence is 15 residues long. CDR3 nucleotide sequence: TGTGCCAGCTCACCTACAGGGCTGGCTAATGAAAAACTGTTTTTT. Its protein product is CASSPTGLANEKLFF.

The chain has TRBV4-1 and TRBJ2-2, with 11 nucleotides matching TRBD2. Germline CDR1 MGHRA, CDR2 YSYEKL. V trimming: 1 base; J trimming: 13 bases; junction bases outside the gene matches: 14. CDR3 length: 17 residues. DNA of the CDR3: TGCGCCAGCAGCCAAGTGATGGGACTAGCGGACCTGAGGGCGCTGTTTTTT. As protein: CASSQVMGLADLRALFF.

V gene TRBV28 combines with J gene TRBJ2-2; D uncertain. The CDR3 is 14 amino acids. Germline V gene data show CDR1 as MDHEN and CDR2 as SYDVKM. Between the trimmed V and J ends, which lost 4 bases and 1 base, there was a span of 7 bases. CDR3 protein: CASSSQWNTGELFF. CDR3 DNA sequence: TGTGCCAGCAGTTCCCAATGGAACACCGGGGAGCTGTTTTTT.

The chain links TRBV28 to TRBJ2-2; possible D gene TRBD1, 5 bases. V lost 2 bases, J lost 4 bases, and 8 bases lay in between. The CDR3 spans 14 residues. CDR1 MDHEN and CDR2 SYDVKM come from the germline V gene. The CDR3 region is CASSLTGPTGELFF. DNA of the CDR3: TGTGCCAGCAGTTTAACAGGACCCACCGGGGAGCTGTTTTTT.